This T cell receptor (beta chain) was identified in a study of blood T cell repertoires in COVID-19. Study-level background: There were acute and convalescent COVID-19 samples, and they came from the United States, Italy and Spain.

Participants were aged about 18 to 95 years, lived in about 26 US areas, and enrolled virtually. Self-reported history from a screening survey and questionnaire set each donor's cohort. V gave up 6 bases and J gave up 8 bases; unmatched junction bases: 2. There are 13 residues in the CDR3. Repertoires were generated with immunoSEQ multiplex PCR, while TCRdb's copy carries only in-frame clones and drops some. The top ten hold around 2% of the sample, which has around 180,000 clones, nearly 90% seen once. The chain links TRBV12-3 or TRBV12-4 to TRBJ1-4; 11 bases agree with TRBD1. The clonotype originates from a woman in her thirties or forties with acute COVID-19. The source material was PBMCs or T cells enriched from blood (not recorded which). The CDR3 spells CASSGDRGEKLFF. The CDR3 DNA reads TGTGCCAGCAGCGGGGACAGGGGGGAAAAACTGTTTTTT.